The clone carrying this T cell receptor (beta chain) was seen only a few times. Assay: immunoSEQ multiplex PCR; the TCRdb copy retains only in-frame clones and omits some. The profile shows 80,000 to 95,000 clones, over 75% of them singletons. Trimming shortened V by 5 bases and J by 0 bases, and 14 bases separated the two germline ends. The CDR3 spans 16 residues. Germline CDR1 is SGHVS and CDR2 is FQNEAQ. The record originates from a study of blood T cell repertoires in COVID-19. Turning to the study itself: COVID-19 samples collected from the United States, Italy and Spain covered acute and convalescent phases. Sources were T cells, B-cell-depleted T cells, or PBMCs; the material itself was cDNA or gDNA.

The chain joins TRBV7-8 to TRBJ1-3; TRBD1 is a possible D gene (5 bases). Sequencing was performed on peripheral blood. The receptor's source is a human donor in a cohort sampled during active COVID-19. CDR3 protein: CASSAGHPSSGNTIYF. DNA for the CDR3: TGTGCCAGCAGCGCCGGACATCCGAGCTCTGGAAACACCATATATTTT.